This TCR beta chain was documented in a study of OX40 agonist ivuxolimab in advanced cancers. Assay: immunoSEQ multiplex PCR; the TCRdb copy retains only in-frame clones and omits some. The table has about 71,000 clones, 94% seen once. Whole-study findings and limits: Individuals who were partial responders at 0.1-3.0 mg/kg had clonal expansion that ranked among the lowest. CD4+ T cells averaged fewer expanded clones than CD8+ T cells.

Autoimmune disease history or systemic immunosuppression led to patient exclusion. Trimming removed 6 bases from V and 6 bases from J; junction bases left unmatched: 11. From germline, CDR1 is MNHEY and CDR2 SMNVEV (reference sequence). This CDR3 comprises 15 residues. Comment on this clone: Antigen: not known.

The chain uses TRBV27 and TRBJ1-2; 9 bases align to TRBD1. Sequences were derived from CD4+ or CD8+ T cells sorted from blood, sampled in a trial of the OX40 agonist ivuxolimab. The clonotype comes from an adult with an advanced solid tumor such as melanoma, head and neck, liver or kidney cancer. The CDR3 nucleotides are TGTGCCAGCAGGTACCTGGGACAGGGAGCGGATGGCTACACCTTC. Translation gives CASRYLGQGADGYTF.